Below, 20 T cell receptor beta chains from the same sample are listed, as sequenced in a study of OX40 agonist ivuxolimab in advanced cancers. The repertoire was sequenced with immunoSEQ multiplex PCR; TCRdb's copy has only in-frame clones and lacks some. Among more than 13,000 clones listed, more than 85% were seen once. The sample in question was CD4+ or CD8+ T cells sorted from blood, obtained in a trial of the OX40 agonist ivuxolimab. Receptors originate from an adult with an advanced solid tumor such as melanoma, head and neck, liver or kidney cancer.

V is TRBV7-3 and J is TRBJ2-7; 9 positions match TRBD1. Germline V CDR1 and CDR2: SGHTA, FQGTGA. V was clipped by 5 bases and J by 1 base; unmatched bases: 6. This CDR3 comprises 15 residues. The CDR3 sequence is CASSVTGTGSYEQYF. Here the CDR3 DNA reads TGTGCCAGCAGCGTCACCGGGACAGGGTCCTACGAGCAGTACTTC.

V gene TRBV6-6 combines with J gene TRBJ2-1; D tentatively reads TRBD1 or TRBD2 (5 bases each). Germline V gene data show CDR1 as MNHNY and CDR2 as SVGAGI (reference sequence). V was shortened by 2 bases and J by 6 bases, with 14 bases between the two germline ends. This CDR3 has 15 residues. This CDR3 is CASSYPGTGINEQFF. Here the CDR3 DNA reads TGTGCCAGCAGTTACCCAGGGACCGGAATCAATGAGCAGTTCTTC.

The chain links TRBV6-5 to TRBJ1-1, with D unresolved. The ends were cut back, 1 base at V and 2 bases at J, with 8 bases in the middle. The CDR3 consists of 14 residues. Germline CDR1 is MNHEY and CDR2 is SVGAGI. The CDR3 coding sequence is TGTGCCAGCAGTTACTTTGGGTCAAACACTGAAGCTTTCTTT. Translating it yields CASSYFGSNTEAFF.

The V call is TRBV18, the J call TRBJ1-2; D not resolved. The CDR3 runs 15 residues. V lost 3 bases to trimming and J lost 0 bases, with 11 bases between them. CDR1 is KGHSH and CDR2 is LQKENI in the germline V gene. CDR3 region: CASSPEEGTNYGYTF. In nucleotides, the CDR3 is TGTGCCAGCTCACCGGAGGAGGGAACTAACTATGGCTACACCTTC.

V is TRBV13 and J is TRBJ2-5; 8 bases are shared with TRBD2. The V gene end was trimmed by 1 base and the J gene end by 2 bases; junction bases not matched to a gene: 6. CDR1 PRHDT and CDR2 FYEKMQ come from the germline V gene (reference sequence). CDR3 length: 16 residues. The CDR3 DNA reads TGTGCCAGCAGCTTAGCGAGCGGGAGAGCACAAGAGACCCAGTACTTC. Protein sequence: CASSLASGRAQETQYF.

The chain uses TRBV11-3 and TRBJ1-2; no definite D call. Trimming stripped 2 bases from V and 5 bases from J, with 18 bases between. Per the germline V gene, CDR1 is SGHNT and CDR2 is YENEEA. CDR3 length: 16 amino acids. The DNA for the CDR3 is TGTGCCAGCAGCTTACCCAAGGAGGGAGCGGAATATGGCTACACCTTC. As protein: CASSLPKEGAEYGYTF.

Comment on this clone: This likely reflects a read error, since a far larger clone is one base away. This same CDR3 is encoded by further DNA sequences in the sample. The chain combines TRBV4-1 with TRBJ2-7; 11 bases are shared with TRBD1. The CDR3 is 14 amino acids. CDR1 is MGHRA, CDR2 YSYEKL, per germline. The V gene end was trimmed by 4 bases and the J gene end by 5 bases; junction bases not matched to a gene: 4. The CDR3 here is CASSPDRGLDEQYF. CDR3 in DNA: TGCGCCAGCAGCCCGGACAGGGGGCTTGACGAGCAGTACTTC.

The chain has TRBV30 and TRBJ1-6; maybe TRBD1 (6 bases). The CDR3 has 15 residues. The V and J ends lost 5 bases and 7 bases respectively, with 18 bases between them. Germline V gene data show CDR1 as GTSNPN and CDR2 as SVGIG (reference sequence). The CDR3 protein is CAWEGPSRGNSPLHF. CDR3 nucleotides: TGTGCCTGGGAAGGACCGTCAAGGGGGAATTCACCCCTCCACTTT.

The chain uses TRBV7-2 and TRBJ2-7; D possibly corresponds to TRBD1 (5 bases). This CDR3 has 14 residues. The V end lost 5 bases, the J end lost 3 bases, and 14 bases lay between the germline ends. CDR1 SGHTA and CDR2 FQGNSA come from the germline V gene. In nucleotides, the CDR3 is TGTGCCAGCAGCCGACCTGGGCAGGGCTACGAGCAGTACTTC. Amino acid sequence: CASSRPGQGYEQYF.

V gene TRBV6-5 combines with J gene TRBJ2-2, with no clear D. This CDR3 has 13 residues. Germline V lookup: CDR1 MNHEY, CDR2 SVGAGI. With 0 bases removed from V and 8 bases from J, the gap between germline ends came to 7 bases. The CDR3 reads CASSYSMRGELFF. The CDR3, as DNA: TGTGCCAGCAGTTACTCGATGAGGGGGGAGCTGTTTTTT.

The chain combines TRBV14 with TRBJ1-2; 9 positions agree with TRBD1. In germline, CDR1 is SGHDN, CDR2 FVKESK. With V trimmed by 2 bases and J by 6 bases, 10 bases remained unmatched. This CDR3 is built from 16 residues. The CDR3 region is CASSQFYRGPGDGYTF. The CDR3 bases are TGTGCCAGCAGCCAATTCTACAGGGGGCCGGGGGATGGCTACACCTTC.

The rearrangement joins TRBV4-3 to TRBJ2-2; 7 nucleotides agree with TRBD2. Germline CDR1 and CDR2: LGHNA and YSLEER. Unmatched junction bases numbered 14, after V lost 0 bases and J lost 7 bases. CDR3 length: 18 amino acids. DNA of the CDR3: TGCGCCAGCAGCCAAGAGGGGACTGGACGGGGGGTATTCGGGGAGCTGTTTTTT. Translated, it gives CASSQEGTGRGVFGELFF.

This clone has a single count. The gene calls are TRBV30 and TRBJ1-3; 8 bases are a match to TRBD1. Per the germline V gene, CDR1 is GTSNPN and CDR2 is SVGIG (reference sequence). The trim removed 6 bases at V and 2 bases at J, leaving 6 bases unmatched. The CDR3 runs to 14 residues. The CDR3 coding sequence is TGTGCCTGCACAGGGGGGGACGCTGGAAACACCATATATTTT. It yields the protein CACTGGDAGNTIYF.

This clone occurred many times. The chain couples TRBV27 to TRBJ2-3, with D perhaps TRBD1 or TRBD2 (5 bases each). The CDR3 extends over 14 amino acids. V dropped 2 bases and J dropped 6 bases, with 12 bases sitting between them. The germline V gene encodes CDR1 MNHEY and CDR2 SMNVEV (reference sequence). CDR3 coding DNA: TGTGCCAGCAGTTTAATCTGGGACGCCGATACGCAGTATTTT. Protein: CASSLIWDADTQYF.

The chain couples TRBV4-3 to TRBJ1-5; 12 bases line up with TRBD1. CDR3 length: 20 residues. V dropped 2 bases and J dropped 0; count of bases not matched to a gene: 11. Germline CDR1 is LGHNA and CDR2 is YSLEER. The CDR3 region has the DNA TGCGCCAGCAGCCAATCCTACGGGACAGGGGGCGCGGATAGCAATCAGCCCCAGCATTTT. Translating it yields CASSQSYGTGGADSNQPQHF.

This clone was picked up a small number of times. This chain uses TRBV6-1 with TRBJ1-1; 7 positions agree with TRBD1. This CDR3 region has 15 residues. With 2 bases clipped from V and 6 bases from J, the junction kept 9 bases outside the gene matches. Germline V gene lookup returns CDR1 MNHNS and CDR2 SASEGT. The CDR3 sequence is CASSEKNRGKSEAFF. The CDR3 DNA reads as TGTGCCAGCAGTGAAAAGAACAGGGGTAAATCTGAAGCTTTCTTT.

The rearrangement joins TRBV9 to TRBJ1-2; D call uncertain. Trimming stripped 3 bases from V and 3 bases from J, with 3 bases between. The CDR3 extends over 11 amino acids. Germline CDR1 is SGDLS and CDR2 is YYNGEE. CDR3 DNA: TGTGCCAGCAGCGCCGACTATGGCTACACCTTC. Protein: CASSADYGYTF.

This chain connects TRBV27 to TRBJ1-5; D is unresolved. Germline CDR1 MNHEY, CDR2 SMNVEV (reference sequence). This CDR3 has 12 residues. Trimming took off 6 bases at V and 4 bases at J, with 7 bases between the two ends. CDR3 nucleotide sequence: TGTGCCAGCAGAGGACCGAATCAGCCCCAGCATTTT. Translating gives CASRGPNQPQHF.

The chain employs TRBV10-3 and TRBJ2-2; 11 nucleotides align to TRBD1. Germline CDR1 ENHRY, CDR2 SYGVKD. This CDR3 has 17 amino acids. Trimming at V came to 0 bases and at J to 3 bases, leaving 3 bases not matched to a gene. The CDR3, as DNA: TGTGCCATCAGTGAGTCTTGGACAGGGGGCTACACCGGGGAGCTGTTTTTT. Protein product: CAISESWTGGYTGELFF.

This clone is a singleton in its sample. This sequence joins TRBV7-9 and TRBJ1-4; D is ambiguous. Trimming removed 8 bases from V and 4 bases from J, with 14 bases in between. In germline, CDR1 is SEHNR, CDR2 FQNEAQ (reference sequence). This CDR3 has 14 residues. As DNA, the CDR3 is TGTGCCAGCGGGATGACGGACCTTAATGAAAAACTGTTTTTT. Amino acid sequence: CASGMTDLNEKLFF. Using reference TRBV7-9 and TRBJ1-4 for the parts outside the CDR3, the full variable domain is DTGVSQNPRHKITKRGQNVTFRCDPISEHNRLYWYRQTLGQGPEFLTYFQNEAQLEKSRLLSDRFSAERPKGSFSTLEIQRTEQGDSAMYLCASGMTDLNEKLFFGSGTQLSVL.